The next 24 T cell receptor beta chains were all read from a single sample in a study of cytomegalovirus exposure and HLA in healthy donors. Primers: 60 Vbeta forward and 13 Jbeta reverse. Measured with immunoSEQ multiplex PCR; TCRdb has only the in-frame clones, and not every one. The sample has 97,000 or so clones, 75% to 80% seen once. The sample was PBMCs. The receptors here all came from a male donor in good health and CMV-seropositive.

This chain links TRBV9 with TRBJ2-7; 9 nucleotides align to TRBD1. CDR1 and CDR2 from the germline V gene are SGDLS and YYNGEE. The CDR3 loop spans 14 amino acids. V dropped 4 bases and J dropped 9; count of bases not matched to a gene: 11. CDR3 sequence reads: CASSPGDRARAQYF. DNA of the CDR3: TGTGCCAGCAGCCCCGGGGACAGGGCAAGAGCGCAGTACTTC. Supplemented by reference TRBV9 and TRBJ2-7, the full variable domain reads DSGVTQTPKHLITATGQRVTLRCSPRSGDLSVYWYQQSLDQGLQFLIQYYNGEERAKGNILERFSAQQFPDLHSELNLSSLELGDSALYFCASSPGDRARAQYFGPGTRLTVT.

The chain joins TRBV5-4 to TRBJ1-3; D gene uncertain. The V gene's germline CDR1 is SGHNT and CDR2 YYREEE (reference sequence). This CDR3 has 14 amino acids. V was shortened by 1 base and J by 1 base, with 6 bases between the two germline ends. CDR3 DNA sequence: TGTGCCAGCAGCTTGAGAGGGTCTGGAAACACCATATATTTT. It codes for CASSLRGSGNTIYF.

The table lists this clone with a few counts. The rearrangement joins TRBV29-1 to TRBJ1-1; D ambiguous. This CDR3 region has 14 residues. Trimming cost V 4 bases and J 4 bases, with 16 bases left between them. Germline CDR1 SQVTM, CDR2 ANQGSEA. The CDR3 here is CSVAPGIAITEAFF. DNA of the CDR3: TGCAGCGTTGCTCCGGGGATAGCGATCACTGAAGCTTTCTTT.

The gene calls are TRBV30 and TRBJ1-6, with a possible D match to TRBD1 (5 bases). Germline V gene data show CDR1 as GTSNPN and CDR2 as SVGIG (reference sequence). V lost 3 bases and J lost 9, with 18 bases in between. This CDR3 spans 15 amino acids. In DNA form, the CDR3 reads TGTGCCTGGAGCGGCTCCCATGGGGCTTTTTCACCCCTCCACTTT. Amino acid sequence: CAWSGSHGAFSPLHF.

CDR3 amino acids: CASSVTGDGGQETQYF. CDR3 DNA: TGTGCCAGCAGCGTGACGGGGGACGGGGGGCAGGAGACCCAGTACTTC. The chain is built from TRBV13 and TRBJ2-5, with D perhaps matching TRBD2 (7 bases). Germline V gives CDR1 PRHDT, CDR2 FYEKMQ (reference sequence). V lost 5 bases to trimming and J lost 5 bases, with 21 bases between them. This CDR3 is 16 amino acids long.

This chain joins TRBV19 and TRBJ1-1; 11 bases match TRBD1. Germline CDR1 and CDR2: LNHDA and SQIVND (reference sequence). After removal of 6 bases from V and 1 base from J, the junction contained 4 bases not matched to a gene. The CDR3 covers 15 residues. The CDR3 coding sequence is TGTGCCAGTAGAGGGGGACAGGGGGGGAACACTGAAGCTTTCTTT. It specifies CASRGGQGGNTEAFF.

The chain is built from TRBV30 and TRBJ2-7, with 9 bases identical to TRBD2. Trimming removed 2 bases from V and 7 bases from J; junction bases left unmatched: 15. Looked up from germline, CDR1 is GTSNPN and CDR2 is SVGIG (reference sequence). The CDR3 is 16 amino acids. The CDR3 nucleotides read TGTGCCTGGAGTCCTATTGGACTAGCGAATAGGGGAGAGCAGTACTTC. It specifies CAWSPIGLANRGEQYF. Full variable domain (remainder filled in from reference TRBV30 and TRBJ2-7): SQTIHQWPATLVQPVGSPLSLECTVEGTSNPNLYWYRQAAGRGLQLLFYSVGIGQISSEVPQNLSASRPQDRQFILSSKKLLLSDSGFYLCAWSPIGLANRGEQYFGPGTRLTVT.

The rearrangement joins TRBV7-2 to TRBJ2-2, with D unresolved. CDR1 SGHTA and CDR2 FQGNSA come from the germline V gene. The ends were cut back, 4 bases at V and 2 bases at J, with 5 bases in the middle. This CDR3 contains 13 residues. CDR3 amino acids: CASSSLNTGELFF. CDR3 sequence (DNA): TGTGCCAGCAGCTCCCTTAACACCGGGGAGCTGTTTTTT.

V usage is TRBV2 and J usage is TRBJ2-7; 12 bases map to TRBD2. With V trimmed by 6 bases and J by 5 bases, 5 bases remained unmatched. The CDR3 has 14 amino acids. Germline V gives CDR1 SNHLY, CDR2 FYNNEI. The CDR3 sequence is CASSLAGGQDEQYF. The CDR3 DNA is TGTGCCAGCAGCCTAGCGGGAGGGCAGGACGAGCAGTACTTC.

The chain uses TRBV5-8 and TRBJ2-3; TRBD2 aligns across 8 bases. In germline, CDR1 is SGHTS, CDR2 YDEGEE. Losses at the gene ends were 4 bases for V and 2 bases for J; bases not matched to a gene: 9. The CDR3 runs to 16 residues. CDR3 loop: CASSPTGTRNTDTQYF. The CDR3 DNA reads as TGTGCCAGCAGCCCCACCGGGACTAGGAACACAGATACGCAGTATTTT.

This clone has only a few counts. The chain couples TRBV18 to TRBJ2-4; D ambiguous. The CDR3 runs 13 residues. Germline V gene lookup returns CDR1 KGHSH and CDR2 LQKENI. The V gene lost 4 bases and the J gene lost 5 bases, with 9 bases spanning the gap. The CDR3 spells CASSRVEENIQYF. The DNA for the CDR3 is TGTGCCAGCTCACGAGTAGAGGAAAACATTCAGTACTTC.

V and J are TRBV19 and TRBJ2-1; 8 bases line up with TRBD2. Germline CDR1 and CDR2: LNHDA and SQIVND (reference sequence). V trimming: 3 bases; J trimming: 6 bases; junction bases outside the gene matches: 7. The CDR3 totals 15 residues. CDR3: CASSILSGSGNEQFF. The CDR3 DNA sequence: TGTGCCAGTAGTATCTTAAGCGGGAGTGGCAATGAGCAGTTCTTC.

V usage is TRBV4-1 and J usage is TRBJ2-3; no clear D gene. The germline V and J ends were trimmed by 1 base and 2 bases, with 13 bases remaining between them. CDR1 is MGHRA and CDR2 is YSYEKL in the germline V gene. This CDR3 contains 16 residues. For the CDR3, the DNA is TGCGCCAGCAGCCAAGTTGCGCTAATTACCACAGATACGCAGTATTTT. Translating it yields CASSQVALITTDTQYF.

The chain employs TRBV6-5 and TRBJ1-5, with D tentatively TRBD1 (5 bases). Between the trimmed V and J ends, which lost 6 bases and 5 bases, there was a span of 11 bases. The CDR3 consists of 13 residues. Germline CDR1 MNHEY, CDR2 SVGAGI. CDR3 amino acids: CASSLRADQPQHF. The CDR3 region has the DNA TGTGCCAGCAGCCTCAGGGCGGATCAGCCCCAGCATTTT.

The V gene is TRBV5-1, the J gene TRBJ2-7, with a tentative D call TRBD2 (5 bases). The length of the CDR3 is 14 residues. Between the trimmed V and J ends, which lost 4 bases and 2 bases, there was a span of 13 bases. CDR1 is SGHRS and CDR2 is YFSETQ in the germline V gene. CDR3 DNA: TGCGCCAGCAGCGGGAGCGGTGCGGCCTACGAGCAGTACTTC. It codes for CASSGSGAAYEQYF.

V is TRBV28 and J is TRBJ1-3; no definite D call. The V gene lost 2 bases and the J gene lost 0 bases, with 14 bases spanning the gap. This CDR3 spans 17 amino acids. Germline V CDR1 and CDR2: MDHEN, SYDVKM. DNA for the CDR3: TGTGCCAGCAGTTTAATCGGGCGGGTCAACTCTGGAAACACCATATATTTT. This codes for CASSLIGRVNSGNTIYF. Variable domain in full (rest from reference TRBV28 and TRBJ1-3): DVKVTQSSRYLVKRTGEKVFLECVQDMDHENMFWYRQDPGLGLRLIYFSYDVKMKEKGDIPEGYSVSREKKERFSLILESASTNQTSMYLCASSLIGRVNSGNTIYFGEGSWLTVV.

This sequence joins TRBV9 and TRBJ1-1; no clear D gene. Germline CDR1 and CDR2: SGDLS and YYNGEE. V lost 0 bases, J lost 10 bases, and 7 bases lay in between. The CDR3 is made up of 11 amino acids. This chain's CDR3 is CASSVVEVAFF. The CDR3 region has the DNA TGTGCCAGCAGCGTAGTTGAGGTAGCTTTCTTT.

The chain links TRBV11-3 to TRBJ1-2; 7 bases are shared with TRBD1. This CDR3 is 12 amino acids long. J lost 3 bases, V lost 5 bases, and 0 bases had no gene match. From germline, CDR1 is SGHNT and CDR2 YENEEA. This CDR3 reads CASSQGDYGYTF. The CDR3 DNA is TGTGCCAGCAGCCAGGGGGACTATGGCTACACCTTC.

The chain is built from TRBV7-8 and TRBJ2-3; 10 bases are shared with TRBD1. Germline V gene lookup returns CDR1 SGHVS and CDR2 FQNEAQ. The CDR3 has 16 amino acids. With 5 bases clipped from V and 4 bases from J, the junction kept 9 bases outside the gene matches. CDR3: CASSPVRTGGADTQYF. The CDR3 DNA sequence: TGTGCCAGCAGCCCCGTCCGGACAGGGGGGGCAGATACGCAGTATTTT.

This sequence joins TRBV28 and TRBJ2-1, with 9 positions matching TRBD1. Germline V CDR1 and CDR2: MDHEN, SYDVKM. CDR3 length: 15 amino acids. V gave up 7 bases and J gave up 7 bases; unmatched junction bases: 11. The CDR3: CASIKVGTGSNEQFF. The CDR3 coding sequence is TGTGCCAGCATCAAAGTAGGGACAGGGAGTAATGAGCAGTTCTTC.

The chain carries TRBV2 and TRBJ2-5, with a weak D call TRBD2 (6 bases). Near its end, the DNA agrees better with TRBJ2-7, so the J call may be wrong. The length of the CDR3 is 12 residues. Per the germline V gene, CDR1 is SNHLY and CDR2 is FYNNEI. CDR3 sequence reads: CASSGTGYEQYF. The CDR3 nucleotides read TGTGCCAGCAGCGGGACTGGCTACGAGCAGTACTTC.

In this sample, this clone turned up a few times. This chain uses TRBV10-3 with TRBJ2-1; TRBD2 agrees at 12 bases. Germline V gene data show CDR1 as ENHRY and CDR2 as SYGVKD. The CDR3 runs to 15 residues. The trim removed 6 bases at V and 5 bases at J, leaving 5 bases unmatched. CDR3 region: CAIRRTSGDNNEQFF. The CDR3 nucleotides are TGTGCCATCAGGCGGACTAGCGGGGATAACAATGAGCAGTTCTTC.

This chain connects TRBV5-1 to TRBJ2-6, with TRBD1 identical over 7 bases. Losses at the gene ends were 0 bases for V and 4 bases for J; bases not matched to a gene: 4. Per the germline V gene, CDR1 is SGHRS and CDR2 is YFSETQ. The CDR3 runs to 16 residues. CDR3 loop: CASSLGTGAGANVLTF. DNA for the CDR3: TGCGCCAGCAGCTTGGGAACAGGGGCGGGGGCCAACGTCCTGACTTTC.

This clone was observed once. The chain joins TRBV6-4 to TRBJ2-7; possibly TRBD2 for D (5 bases). Germline CDR1 MRHNA, CDR2 SNTAGT. The CDR3 extends over 12 amino acids. The V end was cut by 10 bases, the J end by 3 bases, with 13 bases between. The CDR3 is CATPRVGYEQYF. The CDR3 DNA is TGTGCCACCCCGCGGGTGGGCTACGAGCAGTACTTC.